These T cell receptor beta chains were read from a single sample in a study of memory CD4+ T cells and cytomegalovirus serostatus. Assay: immunoSEQ multiplex PCR; the TCRdb copy retains only in-frame clones and omits some. The sample holds 40,000 to 55,000 clones; 76% are singletons and the top ten take roughly 1.9%. The sample taken for sequencing was memory CD4+ T cells from blood. Every receptor here comes from an adult in good health and CMV-seronegative. Each CDR3 is given with its conserved first and last residue. Each record gives: CDR3 protein, J gene, V gene.

CDR3aa: CASSSGFGNYGYTF
j_gene: TRBJ1-2
v_gene: TRBV7-3

CDR3aa: CASTRGRNTEAFF
j_gene: TRBJ1-1
v_gene: TRBV6-1

CDR3aa: CASSEWGAGNYGYTF
j_gene: TRBJ1-2
v_gene: TRBV25-1

CDR3aa: CASSFTPGTGGYEQYF
j_gene: TRBJ2-7
v_gene: TRBV7-8

CDR3aa: CASSPRVGVADTQYF
j_gene: TRBJ2-3
v_gene: TRBV28

CDR3aa: CAISESGQRNTEAFF
j_gene: TRBJ1-1
v_gene: TRBV10-3

CDR3aa: CASSLQGVGLKGYTF
j_gene: TRBJ1-2
v_gene: TRBV28

CDR3aa: CASSRYRDYTETQYF
j_gene: TRBJ2-5
v_gene: TRBV7-9

CDR3aa: CASSRQSPEQYF
j_gene: TRBJ2-7
v_gene: TRBV7-9

CDR3aa: CASSLAVSRYTGELFF
j_gene: TRBJ2-2
v_gene: TRBV7-8

CDR3aa: CASTPTTATDTQYF
j_gene: TRBJ2-3
v_gene: TRBV2

CDR3aa: CASSLTQRTNEKLFF
j_gene: TRBJ1-4
v_gene: TRBV4-1

CDR3aa: CASSLPGAPITGELFF
j_gene: TRBJ2-2
v_gene: TRBV28

CDR3aa: CSVGVLDEQYF
j_gene: TRBJ2-7
v_gene: TRBV20-1

CDR3aa: CASSPPSRDRVGEQYF
j_gene: TRBJ2-7
v_gene: TRBV5-5

CDR3aa: CASSLGVRGNTEAFF
j_gene: TRBJ1-1
v_gene: TRBV11-3

CDR3aa: CASSLGVPGQGTKPYEQYF
j_gene: TRBJ2-7
v_gene: TRBV7-9

CDR3aa: CASSVGTDTEAFF
j_gene: TRBJ1-1
v_gene: TRBV11-2

CDR3aa: CASSFFQGDGYTF
j_gene: TRBJ1-2
v_gene: TRBV11-3

CDR3aa: CATSGEETQYF
j_gene: TRBJ2-5
v_gene: TRBV2

CDR3aa: CASSLPAGGTEAFF
j_gene: TRBJ1-1
v_gene: TRBV5-1

CDR3aa: CATSRAIDRKNNYGYTF
j_gene: TRBJ1-2
v_gene: TRBV15

CDR3aa: CASSVFGAWNTGELFF
j_gene: TRBJ2-2
v_gene: TRBV2

CDR3aa: CASTPLLGGADTQYF
j_gene: TRBJ2-3
v_gene: TRBV7-9

CDR3aa: CASNQGRNYGYTF
j_gene: TRBJ1-2
v_gene: TRBV6-5

CDR3aa: CASIRGGGRGAEKLFF
j_gene: TRBJ1-4
v_gene: TRBV2

CDR3aa: CSTDAPTRGEETQYF
j_gene: TRBJ2-5
v_gene: TRBV29-1

CDR3aa: CASSKWRGRTEAFF
j_gene: TRBJ1-1
v_gene: TRBV21-1

CDR3aa: CASSPSGQANYGYTF
j_gene: TRBJ1-2
v_gene: TRBV7-8

CDR3aa: CASSTQGSGNTIYF
j_gene: TRBJ1-3
v_gene: TRBV19

CDR3aa: CASRFGGGEGGYTF
j_gene: TRBJ1-2
v_gene: TRBV12-2